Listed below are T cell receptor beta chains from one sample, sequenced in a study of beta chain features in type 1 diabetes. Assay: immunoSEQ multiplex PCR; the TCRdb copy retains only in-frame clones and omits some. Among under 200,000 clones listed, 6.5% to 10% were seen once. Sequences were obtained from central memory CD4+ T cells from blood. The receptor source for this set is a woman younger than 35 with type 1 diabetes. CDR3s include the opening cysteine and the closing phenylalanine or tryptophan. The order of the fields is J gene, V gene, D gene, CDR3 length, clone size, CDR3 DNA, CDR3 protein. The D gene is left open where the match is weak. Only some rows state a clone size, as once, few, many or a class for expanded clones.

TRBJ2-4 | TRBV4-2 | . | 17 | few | TGTGCCAGCAGCCAAGAACGGAGGGGCGTGGGCAAAAACATTCAGTACTTC | CASSQERRGVGKNIQYF
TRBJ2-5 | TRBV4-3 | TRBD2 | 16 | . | TGCGCCAGCAGCCTCGGACTAGCGGGTGAGGGGGAGACCCAGTACTTC | CASSLGLAGEGETQYF
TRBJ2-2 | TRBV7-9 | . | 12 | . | TGTGCCAGCAGGCCGGGATCCGAATATCTGTTTTTT | CASRPGSEYLFF
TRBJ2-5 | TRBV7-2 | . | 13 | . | TGTGCCAGCAGCTTACAGGGCTGGGAGACCCAGTACTTC | CASSLQGWETQYF
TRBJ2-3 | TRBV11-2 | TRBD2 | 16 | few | TGTGCCAGCAGCCCACCGACTAGCGGGTTCACAGATACGCAGTATTTT | CASSPPTSGFTDTQYF
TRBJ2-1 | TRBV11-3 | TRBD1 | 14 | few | TGTGCCAGCAGCGTGGACAGGGGGGACAATGAGCAGTTCTTC | CASSVDRGDNEQFF
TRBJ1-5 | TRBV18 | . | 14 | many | TGTGCCAGCTCCTCAGGGTATAGTGCTCAGCCCCAGCATTTT | CASSSGYSAQPQHF
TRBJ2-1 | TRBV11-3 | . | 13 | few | TGTGCCAGCAGCTCCGGGGGTCACAATGAGCAGTTCTTC | CASSSGGHNEQFF
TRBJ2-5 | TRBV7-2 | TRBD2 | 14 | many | TGTGCCAGCCGCCCGACTAGCGGGAGCCAGACCCAGTACTTC | CASRPTSGSQTQYF
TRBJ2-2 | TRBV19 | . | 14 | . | TGTGCCAGTAGTGTAGGACAGAACACCGGGGAGCTGTTTTTT | CASSVGQNTGELFF
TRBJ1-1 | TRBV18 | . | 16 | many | TGTGCCAGCTCACCTAACTATCAGAGCATGAACACTGAAGCTTTCTTT | CASSPNYQSMNTEAFF
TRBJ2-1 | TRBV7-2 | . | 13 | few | TGTGCCAGCAGCTCGGAGCACCACAATGAGCAGTTCTTC | CASSSEHHNEQFF
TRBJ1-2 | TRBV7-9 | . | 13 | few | TGTGCCAGCAGCAAGGACACGAACTATGGCTACACCTTC | CASSKDTNYGYTF
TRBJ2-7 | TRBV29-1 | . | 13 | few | TGCAGCGCCTGGTCGGGGGTTACCTACGAGCAGTACTTC | CSAWSGVTYEQYF
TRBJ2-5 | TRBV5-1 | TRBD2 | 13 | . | TGCGCCAGCTCGGGGACTAGTCAAGAGACCCAGTACTTC | CASSGTSQETQYF
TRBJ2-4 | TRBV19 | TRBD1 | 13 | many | TGTGCCAGTAGTACACAACACCGGACAGGGCAGTACTTC | CASSTQHRTGQYF
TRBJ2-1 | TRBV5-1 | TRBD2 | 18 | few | TGCGCCAGCAGCTTGCGGGGACTAGCGGGGACCTCCTACAATGAGCAGTTCTTC | CASSLRGLAGTSYNEQFF
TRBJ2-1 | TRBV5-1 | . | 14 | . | TGCGCCAGCAGCTTGGAGGGGCTGGGCAATGAGCAGTTCTTC | CASSLEGLGNEQFF
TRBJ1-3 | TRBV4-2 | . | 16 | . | TGTGCCAGCAGCCAACCCGGGGGGGCCTCTGGAAACACCATATATTTT | CASSQPGGASGNTIYF
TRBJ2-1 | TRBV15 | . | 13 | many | TGTGCCACCAGCAGAGTCCCCCGGGATGAGCAGTTCTTC | CATSRVPRDEQFF
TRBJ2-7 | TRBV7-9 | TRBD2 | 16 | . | TGTGCCAGCAGCCATCCTCCAGGCGGGAGGGCTTACGAGCAGTACTTC | CASSHPPGGRAYEQYF
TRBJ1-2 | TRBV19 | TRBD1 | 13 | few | TGTGCCAGTAGAGCCGGGACAGGAAGCTCCTACACCTTC | CASRAGTGSSYTF
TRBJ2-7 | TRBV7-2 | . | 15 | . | TGTGCCAGCAGCCTCGAAGGCGGAGTCGGGACATATATCTCCTTC | CASSLEGGVGTYISF
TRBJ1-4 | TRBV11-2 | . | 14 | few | TGTGCCAGCAGCACCGGCGGGGGACGTGAAAAACTGTTTTTT | CASSTGGGREKLFF
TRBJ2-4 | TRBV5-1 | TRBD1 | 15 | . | TGCGCCAGCAGCGCATCCGGGACAGACTTAAACATTCAGTACTTC | CASSASGTDLNIQYF
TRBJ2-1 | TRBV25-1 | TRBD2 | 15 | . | TGTGCCAGCAGTGTGCTAGCGGGAGTGGGGAATGAGCAGTTCTTC | CASSVLAGVGNEQFF
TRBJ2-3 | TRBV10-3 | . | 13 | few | TGTGCCAGCAGGTCTATTAGCACAGATACGCAGTATTTT | CASRSISTDTQYF
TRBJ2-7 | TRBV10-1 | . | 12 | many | TGCGCCAGCGTAACAGGGACCTACGAGCAGTACTTC | CASVTGTYEQYF
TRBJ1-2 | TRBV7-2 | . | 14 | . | TGTGCCAGCAGCTTACTCGGGGTTGGGTATGGCTACACCTTC | CASSLLGVGYGYTF
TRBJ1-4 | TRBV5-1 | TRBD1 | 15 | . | TGCGCCAGCAGCACGACAGGGGGGTTTGGTGAAAAACTGTTTTTT | CASSTTGGFGEKLFF
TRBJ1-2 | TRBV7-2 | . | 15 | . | TGTGCCAGCAGCTTCGACCCCGGGACATCAGGCGGCTACACCTTC | CASSFDPGTSGGYTF
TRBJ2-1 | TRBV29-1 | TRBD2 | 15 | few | TGCAGCGCGTCCGGGGGTAGCGGGGGGGTAGATGAGCAGTTCTTC | CSASGGSGGVDEQFF
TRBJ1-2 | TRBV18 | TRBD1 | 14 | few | TGTGCCAGCTCACCATATGGGACAGGGGACGGCTACACCTTC | CASSPYGTGDGYTF
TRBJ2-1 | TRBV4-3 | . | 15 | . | TGCGCCAGCAGCCAAGACGACGGCCAGGACAATGAGCAGTTCTTC | CASSQDDGQDNEQFF
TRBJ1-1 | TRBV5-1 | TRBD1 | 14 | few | TGCGCCAGCAGCGTGGACAGGGGGGATACTGAAGCTTTCTTT | CASSVDRGDTEAFF
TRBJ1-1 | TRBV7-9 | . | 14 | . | TGTGCCAGCAGCCTACCCGGGGGGAACACTGAAGCTTTCTTT | CASSLPGGNTEAFF
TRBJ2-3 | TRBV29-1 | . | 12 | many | TGCAGCGTTCTAAGTAACACAGATACGCAGTATTTT | CSVLSNTDTQYF
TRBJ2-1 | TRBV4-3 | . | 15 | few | TGCGCCAGCAGCCCCCATCTGGTAGGGGGCAATGAGCAGTTCTTC | CASSPHLVGGNEQFF
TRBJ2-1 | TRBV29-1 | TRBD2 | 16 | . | TGCAGCGTTGAAGCTTCGACTAGCGGGGGGGCGGATGAGCAGTTCTTC | CSVEASTSGGADEQFF
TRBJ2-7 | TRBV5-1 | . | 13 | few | TGCGCCAGCAGCTTGAACACGGGCTACGAGCAGTACTTC | CASSLNTGYEQYF
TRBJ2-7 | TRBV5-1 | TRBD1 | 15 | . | TGCGCCAGCAGCTTTACCGGGACAGGGGGCACTACGCAGTACTTC | CASSFTGTGGTTQYF
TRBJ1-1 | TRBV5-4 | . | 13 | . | TGTGCCAGCAGCAAAGGGCAGGAGGATGAAGCTTTCTTT | CASSKGQEDEAFF
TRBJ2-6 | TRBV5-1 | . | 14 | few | TGCGCCAGCAGAGACAGCTCTGGGGCCAACGTCCTGACTTTC | CASRDSSGANVLTF
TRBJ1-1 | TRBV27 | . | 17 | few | TGTGCCACCCGGAGAAGGGGCCAGAGCATTTCGAACACTGAAGCTTTCTTT | CATRRRGQSISNTEAFF